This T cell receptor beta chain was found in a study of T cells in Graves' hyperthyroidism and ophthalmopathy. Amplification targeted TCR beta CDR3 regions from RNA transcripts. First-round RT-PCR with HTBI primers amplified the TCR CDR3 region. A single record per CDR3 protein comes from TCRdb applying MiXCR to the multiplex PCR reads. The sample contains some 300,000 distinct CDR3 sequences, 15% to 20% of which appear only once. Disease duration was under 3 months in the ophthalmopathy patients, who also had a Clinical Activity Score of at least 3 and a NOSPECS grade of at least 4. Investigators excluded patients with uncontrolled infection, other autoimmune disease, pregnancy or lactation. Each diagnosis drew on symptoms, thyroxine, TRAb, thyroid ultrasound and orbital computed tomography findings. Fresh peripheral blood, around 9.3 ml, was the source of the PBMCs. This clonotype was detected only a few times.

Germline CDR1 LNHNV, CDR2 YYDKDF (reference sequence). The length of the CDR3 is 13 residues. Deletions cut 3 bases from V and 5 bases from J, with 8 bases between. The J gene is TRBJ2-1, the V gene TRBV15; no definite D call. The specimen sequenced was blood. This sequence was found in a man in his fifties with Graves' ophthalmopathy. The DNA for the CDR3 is TGTGCCACCAGCAGCGGGCTTGACAATGAGCAGTTCTTC. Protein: CATSSGLDNEQFF.